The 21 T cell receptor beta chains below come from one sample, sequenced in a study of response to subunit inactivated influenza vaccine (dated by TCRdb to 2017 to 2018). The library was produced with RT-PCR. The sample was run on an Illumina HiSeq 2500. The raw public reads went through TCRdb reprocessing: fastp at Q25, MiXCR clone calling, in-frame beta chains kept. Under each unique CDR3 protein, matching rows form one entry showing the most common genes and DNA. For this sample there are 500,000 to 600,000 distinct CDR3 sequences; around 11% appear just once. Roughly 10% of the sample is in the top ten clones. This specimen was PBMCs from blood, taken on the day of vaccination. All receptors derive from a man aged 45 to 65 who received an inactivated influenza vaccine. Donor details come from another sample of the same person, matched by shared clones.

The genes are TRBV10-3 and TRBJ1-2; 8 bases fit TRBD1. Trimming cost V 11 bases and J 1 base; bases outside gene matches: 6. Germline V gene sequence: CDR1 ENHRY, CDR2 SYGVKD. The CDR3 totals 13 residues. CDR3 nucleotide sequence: TGTGCCGCTTCCGACAGGGGTAACTATGGCTACACCTTC. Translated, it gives CAASDRGNYGYTF.

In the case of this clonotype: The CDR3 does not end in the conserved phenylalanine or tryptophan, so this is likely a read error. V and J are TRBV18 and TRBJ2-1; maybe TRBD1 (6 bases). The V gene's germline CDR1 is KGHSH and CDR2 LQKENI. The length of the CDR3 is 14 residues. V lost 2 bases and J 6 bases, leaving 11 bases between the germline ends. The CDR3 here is CASSPSRDTNEQFL. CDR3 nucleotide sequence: TGTGCCAGCTCACCAAGCCGGGACACCAATGAGCAGTTCTTA.

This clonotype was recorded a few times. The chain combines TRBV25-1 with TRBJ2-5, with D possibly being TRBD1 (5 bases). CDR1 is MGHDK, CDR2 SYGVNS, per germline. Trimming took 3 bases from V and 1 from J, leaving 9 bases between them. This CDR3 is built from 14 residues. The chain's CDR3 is CASSDSTAQETQYF. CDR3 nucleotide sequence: TGTGCCAGCAGTGATTCGACAGCCCAAGAGACCCAGTACTTC.

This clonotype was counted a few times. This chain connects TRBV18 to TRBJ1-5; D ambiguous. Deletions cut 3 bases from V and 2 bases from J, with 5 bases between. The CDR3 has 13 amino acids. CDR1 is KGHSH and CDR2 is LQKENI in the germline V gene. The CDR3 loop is CASSPERNQPQHF. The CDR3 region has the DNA TGTGCCAGCTCACCTGAGCGCAATCAGCCCCAGCATTTT. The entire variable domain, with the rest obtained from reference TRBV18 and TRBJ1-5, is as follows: NAGVMQNPRHLVRRRGQEARLRCSPMKGHSHVYWYRQLPEEGLKFMVYLQKENIIDESGMPKERFSAEFPKEGPSILRIQQVVRGDSAAYFCASSPERNQPQHFGDGTRLSIL.

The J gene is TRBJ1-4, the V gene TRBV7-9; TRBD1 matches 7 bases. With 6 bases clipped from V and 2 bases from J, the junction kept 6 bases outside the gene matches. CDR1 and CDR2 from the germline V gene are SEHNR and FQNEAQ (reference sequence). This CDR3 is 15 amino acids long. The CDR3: CASSLKTGTNEKLFF. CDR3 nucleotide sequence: TGTGCCAGCAGTCTAAAGACAGGGACTAATGAAAAACTGTTTTTT.

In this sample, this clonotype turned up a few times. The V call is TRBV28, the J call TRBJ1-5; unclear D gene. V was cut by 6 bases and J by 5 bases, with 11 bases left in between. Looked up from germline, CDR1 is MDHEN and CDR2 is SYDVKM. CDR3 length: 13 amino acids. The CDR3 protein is CASSLEFYQPQHF. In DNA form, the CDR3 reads TGTGCCAGCAGCCTAGAGTTTTATCAGCCCCAGCATTTT.

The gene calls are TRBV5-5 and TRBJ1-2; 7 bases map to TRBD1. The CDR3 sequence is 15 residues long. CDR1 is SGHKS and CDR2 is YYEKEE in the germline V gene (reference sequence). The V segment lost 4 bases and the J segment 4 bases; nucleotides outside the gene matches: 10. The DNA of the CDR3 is TGTGCCAGCAGCCCTACAGGGGATAGCGTCTATGGCTACACCTTC. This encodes CASSPTGDSVYGYTF.

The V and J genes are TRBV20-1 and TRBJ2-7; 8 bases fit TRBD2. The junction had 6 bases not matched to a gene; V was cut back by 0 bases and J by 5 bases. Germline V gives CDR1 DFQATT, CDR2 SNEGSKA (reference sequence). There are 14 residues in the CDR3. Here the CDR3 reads CSARDAGGLNEQYF. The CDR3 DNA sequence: TGCAGTGCTAGAGATGCGGGGGGCTTGAACGAGCAGTACTTC.

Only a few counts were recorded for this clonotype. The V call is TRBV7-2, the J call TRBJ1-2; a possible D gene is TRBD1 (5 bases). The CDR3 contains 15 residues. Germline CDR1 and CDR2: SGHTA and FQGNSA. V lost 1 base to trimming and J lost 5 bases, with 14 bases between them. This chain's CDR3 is CASSLVVGGTYGYTF. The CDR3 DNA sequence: TGTGCCAGCAGCTTAGTGGTTGGGGGGACGTATGGCTACACCTTC. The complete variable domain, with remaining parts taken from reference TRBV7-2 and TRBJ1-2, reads GAGVSQSPSNKVTEKGKDVELRCDPISGHTALYWYRQSLGQGLEFLIYFQGNSAPDKSGLPSDRFSAERTGGSVSTLTIQRTQQEDSAVYLCASSLVVGGTYGYTFGSGTRLTVV.

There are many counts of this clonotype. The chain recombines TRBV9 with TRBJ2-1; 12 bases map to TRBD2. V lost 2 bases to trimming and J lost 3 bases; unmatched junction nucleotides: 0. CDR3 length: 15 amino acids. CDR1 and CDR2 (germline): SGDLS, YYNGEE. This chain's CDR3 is CASSVTSGGYNEQFF. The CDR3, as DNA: TGTGCCAGCAGCGTGACTAGCGGGGGCTACAATGAGCAGTTCTTC.

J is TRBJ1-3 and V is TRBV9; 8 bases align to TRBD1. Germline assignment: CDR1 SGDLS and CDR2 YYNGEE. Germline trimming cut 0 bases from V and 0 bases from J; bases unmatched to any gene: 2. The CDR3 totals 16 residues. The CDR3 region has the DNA TGTGCCAGCAGCGTAGGGACAGGGATCTCTGGAAACACCATATATTTT. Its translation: CASSVGTGISGNTIYF. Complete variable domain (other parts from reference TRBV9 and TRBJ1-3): DSGVTQTPKHLITATGQRVTLRCSPRSGDLSVYWYQQSLDQGLQFLIQYYNGEERAKGNILERFSAQQFPDLHSELNLSSLELGDSALYFCASSVGTGISGNTIYFGEGSWLTVV.

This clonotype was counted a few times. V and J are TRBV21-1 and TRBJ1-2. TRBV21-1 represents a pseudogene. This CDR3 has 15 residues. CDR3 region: CASSKGKEPNYGYTF. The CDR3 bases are TGTGCCAGCAGCAAAGGGAAAGAACCTAACTATGGCTACACCTTC.

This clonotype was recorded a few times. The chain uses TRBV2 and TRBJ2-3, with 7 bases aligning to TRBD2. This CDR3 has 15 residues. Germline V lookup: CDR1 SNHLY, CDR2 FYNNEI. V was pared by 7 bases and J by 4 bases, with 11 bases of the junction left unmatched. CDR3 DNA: TGTGCCAGCAAGACGACGGGACTACGGGCAGATACGCAGTATTTT. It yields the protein CASKTTGLRADTQYF.

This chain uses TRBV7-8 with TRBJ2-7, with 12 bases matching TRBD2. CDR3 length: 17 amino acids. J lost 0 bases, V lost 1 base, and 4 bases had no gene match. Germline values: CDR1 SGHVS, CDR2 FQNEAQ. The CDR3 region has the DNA TGTGCCAGCAGCTTAGTCGGACTAGCGGGGAACTCCTACGAGCAGTACTTC. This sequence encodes CASSLVGLAGNSYEQYF.

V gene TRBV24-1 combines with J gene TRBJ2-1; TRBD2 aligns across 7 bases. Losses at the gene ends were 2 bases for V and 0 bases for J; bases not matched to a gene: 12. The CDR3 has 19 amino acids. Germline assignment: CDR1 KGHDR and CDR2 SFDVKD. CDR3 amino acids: CATSDSFWTRGGSYNEQFF. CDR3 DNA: TGTGCCACCAGTGATTCGTTTTGGACTAGGGGAGGCTCCTACAATGAGCAGTTCTTC.

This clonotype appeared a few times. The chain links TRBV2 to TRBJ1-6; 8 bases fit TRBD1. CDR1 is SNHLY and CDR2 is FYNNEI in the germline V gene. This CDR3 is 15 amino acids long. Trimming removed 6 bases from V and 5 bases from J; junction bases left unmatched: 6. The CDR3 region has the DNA TGTGCCAGCAGGGGGACAGGCCTCCATAATTCACCCCTCCACTTT. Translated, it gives CASRGTGLHNSPLHF.

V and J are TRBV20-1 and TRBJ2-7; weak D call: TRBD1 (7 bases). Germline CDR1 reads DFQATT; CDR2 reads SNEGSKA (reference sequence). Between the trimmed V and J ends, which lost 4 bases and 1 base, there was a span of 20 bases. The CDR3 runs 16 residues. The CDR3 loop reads CSAIPGGTVKSYEQYF. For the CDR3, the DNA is TGCAGTGCTATCCCAGGGGGGACAGTCAAATCCTACGAGCAGTACTTC.

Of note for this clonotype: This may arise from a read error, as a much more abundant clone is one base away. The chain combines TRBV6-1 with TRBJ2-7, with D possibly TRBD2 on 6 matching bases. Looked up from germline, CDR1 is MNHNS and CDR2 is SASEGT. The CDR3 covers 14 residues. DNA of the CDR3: TGTGCCAGCAGTGCATCCGGGGGAGCCTACGAGCATTACTTC. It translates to CASSASGGAYEHYF.

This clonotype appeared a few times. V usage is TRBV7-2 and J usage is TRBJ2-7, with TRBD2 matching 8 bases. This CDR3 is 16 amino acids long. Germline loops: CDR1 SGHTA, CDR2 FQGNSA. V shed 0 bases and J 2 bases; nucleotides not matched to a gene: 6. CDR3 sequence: CASSLAVGAGAYEQYF. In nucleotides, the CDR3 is TGTGCCAGCAGCTTAGCTGTCGGAGCGGGAGCCTACGAGCAGTACTTC.

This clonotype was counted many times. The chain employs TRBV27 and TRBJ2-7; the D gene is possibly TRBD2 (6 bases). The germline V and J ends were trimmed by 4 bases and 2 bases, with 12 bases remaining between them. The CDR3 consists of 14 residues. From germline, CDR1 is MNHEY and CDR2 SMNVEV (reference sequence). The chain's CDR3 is CASSYGGRPYEQYF. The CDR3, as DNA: TGTGCCAGCAGTTATGGAGGGAGGCCCTACGAGCAGTACTTC.

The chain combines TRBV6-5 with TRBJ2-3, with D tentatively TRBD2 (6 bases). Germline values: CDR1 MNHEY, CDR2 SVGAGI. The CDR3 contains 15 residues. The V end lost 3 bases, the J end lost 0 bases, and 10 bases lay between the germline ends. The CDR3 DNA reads TGTGCCAGCAGTTATAGCGGAGCTAGCACAGATACGCAGTATTTT. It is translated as CASSYSGASTDTQYF.